These T cell receptor beta chains were read from a single sample in a study of OX40 agonist ivuxolimab in advanced cancers. TCRdb keeps only in-frame clones here, not all; method: immunoSEQ multiplex PCR. The table has some 50,000 clones, 84% seen once; the top ten hold around 4.3%. The sequencing used CD4+ or CD8+ T cells sorted from blood, collected in a trial of the OX40 agonist ivuxolimab. Receptors originate from an adult with an advanced solid tumor such as melanoma, head and neck, liver or kidney cancer. Both conserved end residues are part of each CDR3. A D gene is named only where the DNA matches it firmly. The size field is filled for only some rows; it gives once, few, many or a size class.

J,size,D,V,CDR3,DNA
TRBJ2-7,NA,TRBD2,TRBV11-3,CASSSVAGGVSYEQYF,TGTGCCAGCAGCTCAGTCGCGGGAGGAGTCTCCTACGAGCAGTACTTC
TRBJ2-7,NA,NA,TRBV4-2,CASSQVGARGATSIIPYEQYF,TGTGCCAGCAGCCAAGTGGGAGCCCGGGGGGCGACGTCGATAATTCCCTACGAGCAGTACTTC
TRBJ2-1,once,NA,TRBV7-2,CASSFWDNEQFF,TGTGCCAGCAGCTTTTGGGACAATGAGCAGTTCTTC
TRBJ2-5,once,TRBD2,TRBV7-2,CASSRRTSGEETQYF,TGTGCCAGCAGCCGACGGACTAGCGGGGAAGAGACCCAGTACTTC
TRBJ1-1,few,TRBD1,TRBV7-9,CASSFLVWGQGEDTEAFF,TGTGCCAGCAGCTTTCTCGTTTGGGGACAGGGTGAGGACACTGAAGCTTTCTTT
TRBJ2-6,few,TRBD1,TRBV7-3,CASSLTSGTGKGANVLTF,TGTGCCAGCAGCTTAACCTCCGGGACAGGGAAAGGGGCCAACGTCCTGACTTTC
TRBJ1-2,NA,NA,TRBV7-2,CASSHDRASGYTF,TGTGCCAGCAGCCACGACAGAGCCAGCGGCTACACCTTC
TRBJ1-5,few,NA,TRBV18,CASSPVEGGNQPQHF,TGTGCCAGCTCACCCGTAGAGGGGGGCAATCAGCCCCAGCATTTT
TRBJ2-7,NA,NA,TRBV28,CASSLYGTSSYEQYF,TGTGCCAGCAGTTTATATGGGACGAGCTCCTACGAGCAGTACTTC
TRBJ2-7,NA,TRBD2,TRBV6-6,CASSYLAASETYEQYF,TGTGCCAGCAGTTACCTAGCGGCTAGCGAAACCTACGAGCAGTACTTC
TRBJ2-3,NA,NA,TRBV18,CASSPIGNTDTQYF,TGTGCCAGCTCACCAATAGGGAACACAGATACGCAGTATTTT
TRBJ2-3,NA,TRBD2,TRBV19,CASSGGRLADSTDTQYF,TGTGCCAGTAGTGGGGGGAGACTAGCGGATAGCACAGATACGCAGTATTTT
TRBJ2-7,NA,TRBD1,TRBV2,CASSKTGGVIHEQYF,TGTGCCAGCAGTAAGACAGGGGGCGTGATCCACGAGCAGTACTTC
TRBJ2-1,NA,TRBD2,TRBV6-1,CASSGLAVMVYNEQFF,TGTGCCAGCAGTGGGCTAGCGGTCATGGTCTACAATGAGCAGTTCTTC
TRBJ2-1,NA,TRBD1,TRBV19,CASSIRQGFSNEQFF,TGTGCCAGTAGTATTAGACAGGGCTTTTCCAATGAGCAGTTCTTC
TRBJ1-3,NA,NA,TRBV11-2,CASSQTRDTGNTIYF,TGTGCCAGCAGCCAAACCCGGGACACAGGAAACACCATATATTTT
TRBJ2-2,NA,NA,TRBV29-1,CSVEAPGELFF,TGCAGCGTTGAAGCCCCCGGGGAGCTGTTTTTT
TRBJ2-1,NA,NA,TRBV7-8,CASSPHRSYNEQFF,TGTGCCAGCAGCCCCCATAGGTCCTACAATGAGCAGTTCTTC
TRBJ1-1,NA,NA,TRBV4-3,CASSQDVDKDEAFF,TGCGCCAGCAGCCAAGATGTGGACAAGGATGAAGCTTTCTTT
TRBJ2-3,NA,NA,TRBV5-1,CASSPGLGPNTDTQYF,TGCGCCAGCAGCCCTGGACTGGGCCCTAACACAGATACGCAGTATTTT
TRBJ2-2,NA,NA,TRBV16,CASSDRGANTGELFF,TGTGCCAGCAGCGATAGGGGGGCGAACACCGGGGAGCTGTTTTTT
TRBJ1-5,NA,NA,TRBV10-3,CAISQSGSNQPQHF,TGTGCCATCAGCCAATCTGGTAGCAATCAGCCCCAGCATTTT
TRBJ2-2,NA,NA,TRBV4-3,CASSQVPPGGANTGELFF,TGCGCCAGCAGCCAAGTCCCTCCTGGGGGAGCGAACACCGGGGAGCTGTTTTTT
TRBJ2-1,NA,NA,TRBV6-5,CASSYPSYNEQFF,TGTGCCAGCAGTTACCCTTCCTACAATGAGCAGTTCTTC
TRBJ2-5,NA,NA,TRBV19,CASSLPTYQETQYF,TGTGCCAGTAGTCTGCCAACCTACCAAGAGACCCAGTACTTC
TRBJ2-5,NA,TRBD2,TRBV5-1,CASRPGTSGETQHF,TGCGCCAGCAGACCAGGGACTAGTGGGGAGACCCAGCACTTC
TRBJ1-2,NA,NA,TRBV6-5,CASRSRGGDYGYTF,TGTGCCAGCAGGTCACGAGGAGGCGACTATGGCTACACCTTC
TRBJ2-1,NA,TRBD2,TRBV7-2,CASSVRLAGGNEQFF,TGTGCCAGCAGCGTACGACTAGCGGGAGGCAATGAGCAGTTCTTC
TRBJ2-3,NA,NA,TRBV4-2,CASSQETPPRSDTQYF,TGTGCCAGCAGCCAAGAGACGCCGCCGAGGTCAGATACGCAGTATTTT
TRBJ2-1,NA,TRBD2,TRBV5-5,CASSRLAGVADEQFF,TGTGCCAGCAGCCGACTAGCGGGAGTCGCCGATGAGCAGTTCTTC
TRBJ2-7,once,TRBD2,TRBV29-1,CSVSGLAGPYEQYF,TGCAGCGTTTCGGGACTAGCGGGGCCCTACGAGCAGTACTTC
TRBJ2-5,NA,NA,TRBV9,CASSPRDQGSETQYF,TGTGCCAGCAGCCCTCGAGACCAGGGGAGCGAGACCCAGTACTTC
TRBJ2-5,NA,NA,TRBV19,CASSIGTDRRETQYF,TGTGCCAGTAGTATTGGGACCGACAGGCGGGAGACCCAGTACTTC
TRBJ2-3,NA,TRBD2,TRBV28,CATSSGRRADTQYF,TGTGCCACCTCTAGCGGGAGGCGGGCGGATACGCAGTATTTT
TRBJ1-4,medium-sized,NA,TRBV7-9,CASAGGGTKLFF,TGTGCCAGCGCCGGCGGGGGCACAAAACTGTTTTTT
TRBJ2-1,NA,TRBD2,TRBV11-2,CASSLDTGGGSNEQFF,TGTGCCAGCAGCTTAGATACGGGAGGGGGGTCCAATGAGCAGTTCTTC
TRBJ2-7,NA,NA,TRBV29-1,CSASSRSYEQYF,TGCAGCGCCTCCTCCCGTAGCTACGAGCAGTACTTC
TRBJ2-2,once,NA,TRBV11-2,CASSWGRDTGELFF,TGTGCCAGCAGCTGGGGGCGCGACACCGGGGAGCTGTTTTTT
TRBJ1-4,NA,TRBD1,TRBV19,CASSTDRGATNEKLFF,TGTGCCAGTAGTACAGACAGGGGAGCAACTAATGAAAAACTGTTTTTT
TRBJ2-7,NA,TRBD2,TRBV5-1,CASTLAGVHEQYF,TGCGCCAGCACCCTAGCGGGAGTTCACGAGCAGTACTTC
TRBJ2-5,NA,NA,TRBV7-8,CASSLGERETQYF,TGTGCCAGCAGCTTGGGGGAAAGGGAGACCCAGTACTTC
TRBJ2-1,NA,NA,TRBV7-6,CASSLYPQRASSYNEQFF,TGTGCCAGCAGCTTATATCCCCAGCGGGCGAGCTCCTACAATGAGCAGTTCTTC
TRBJ1-2,NA,NA,TRBV21-1,CASSNRTGNYGYTF,TGTGCCAGCAGCAACAGGACAGGTAACTATGGCTACACCTTC
TRBJ2-3,once,NA,TRBV7-2,CASSLNRGRGGTDTQYF,TGTGCCAGCAGCTTAAATCGGGGGCGGGGCGGCACAGATACGCAGTATTTT
TRBJ2-3,NA,NA,TRBV9,CASSPIWTQLSTDTQYF,TGTGCCAGCAGCCCGATTTGGACCCAACTAAGCACAGATACGCAGTATTTT
TRBJ1-4,NA,NA,TRBV11-3,CASSFSHNANEKLFF,TGTGCCAGCAGCTTTAGTCACAACGCTAATGAAAAACTGTTTTTT
TRBJ2-1,NA,TRBD2,TRBV5-4,CASSPTIGTNRFYEQFF,TGTGCCAGCAGCCCAACCATTGGGACTAACCGGTTTTATGAGCAGTTCTTC
TRBJ2-7,NA,NA,TRBV10-1,CASSRGSYEQYF,TGCGCCAGCAGCAGGGGTTCCTACGAGCAGTACTTC
TRBJ2-5,NA,NA,TRBV5-1,CASSLAAGEIQETQYF,TGCGCCAGCAGCTTGGCGGCAGGGGAAATTCAAGAGACCCAGTACTTC
TRBJ2-3,NA,TRBD2,TRBV7-9,CASSLVPGLAGVSTDTQYF,TGTGCCAGCAGCTTAGTACCCGGTCTAGCGGGAGTAAGCACAGATACGCAGTATTTT
TRBJ1-1,NA,NA,TRBV6-4,CASSGPGAAREVNTEAFF,TGTGCCAGCAGTGGTCCCGGTGCGGCCCGAGAGGTGAACACTGAAGCTTTCTTT
TRBJ2-7,NA,NA,TRBV18,CASSPEKVGQVSF,TGTGCCAGCTCACCAGAGAAGGTTGGGCAAGTCTCCTTC
TRBJ1-5,NA,NA,TRBV7-9,CASSQDTFSNQPQHF,TGTGCCAGCAGCCAAGACACGTTTAGCAATCAGCCCCAGCATTTT
TRBJ2-3,NA,TRBD2,TRBV5-6,CASSPGLAPRTDTQYF,TGTGCCAGCAGCCCCGGACTAGCGCCTCGCACAGATACGCAGTATTTT
TRBJ2-3,NA,TRBD2,TRBV18,CASSPVGLAGPTDTQYF,TGTGCCAGCTCACCGGTCGGACTAGCGGGACCCACAGATACGCAGTATTTT